The rows below give T cell receptor beta chains drawn from one sample of a study of response to subunit inactivated influenza vaccine. MiXCR, run by TCRdb on the RT-PCR reads, gives a single entry per CDR3 protein. The sample consists of more than 450,000 distinct CDR3 sequences, over 9% of them appearing once. These same data were also listed under a study on T cells expressing NK-cell markers.

Source: PBMCs from blood, taken on the day of vaccination. These receptors all come from a man in his forties or fifties who received an inactivated influenza vaccine. Both conserved end residues are part of each CDR3. The D gene is left open where the match is weak. A clone size is listed for some rows: how often the clone was seen (once, few, many), or a class if it is expanded.

J gene,clone size,D gene,V gene,CDR3 DNA,CDR3 protein
TRBJ2-1,many,.,TRBV12-3/TRBV12-4,TGTGCCAGCAGTTTACAGGGGGGTAATGAGCAGTTCTTC,CASSLQGGNEQFF
TRBJ2-1,.,TRBD2,TRBV7-8,TGTGCCAGCAGCTTAGGCGGGACTAGCGTCCACAATGAGCAGTTCTTC,CASSLGGTSVHNEQFF
TRBJ2-1,many,TRBD2,TRBV20-1,TGCAGTGCTAGCCAGCGGGGACGCACGAATGAGCAGTTCTTC,CSASQRGRTNEQFF
TRBJ2-1,many,TRBD1,TRBV6-5,TGTGCCAGCAGTTATATAAGACAGGGGCCCGTCTACAATGAGCAGTTCTTC,CASSYIRQGPVYNEQFF
TRBJ2-1,.,.,TRBV20-1,TGCAGTGCTAGTAGGCTAGCGGAGCAGTTCTTC,CSASRLAEQFF
TRBJ2-7,.,.,TRBV7-9,TGTGCCAGCAGCTTAGAGGTACAGCAGTACTTC,CASSLEVQQYF
TRBJ2-5,.,TRBD1,TRBV12-3/TRBV12-4,TGTGCCAGCAGCTGGGACAGCCTCGGGACCCAGTACTTC,CASSWDSLGTQYF
TRBJ2-7,few,.,TRBV11-2,TGTGCCAGCAGCTCAGCCGGGACAGCAAGCGGGGAGCAGTACTTC,CASSSAGTASGEQYF
TRBJ1-4,few,.,TRBV9,TGTGCCAGCAGCGTTTCCGGGACATTTTATGAAAAACTGTTTTTT,CASSVSGTFYEKLFF
TRBJ1-4,.,.,TRBV7-9,TGTGCCAGCAGCACCAGAGGACGGACTAATGAAAAACTGTTTTTT,CASSTRGRTNEKLFF
TRBJ2-7,.,TRBD1,TRBV5-1,TGCGCCAGCACCGCACAGGGGGAAAGCTACGAGCAGTACTTC,CASTAQGESYEQYF
TRBJ2-4,many,.,TRBV12-3/TRBV12-4,TGTGCCAGCAGTTTAAGTGGAGGGGTGGACATTCAGTACTTC,CASSLSGGVDIQYF
TRBJ1-2,many,TRBD1,TRBV2,TGTGCCAGCAGCCCTGGACAGGCCTATGGCTACACCTTC,CASSPGQAYGYTF
TRBJ1-2,.,TRBD1,TRBV12-3/TRBV12-4,TGTGCCAGCAGTCCCACAGGGGTTCATGGCTACACCTTC,CASSPTGVHGYTF
TRBJ2-1,.,TRBD1,TRBV4-1,TGCGCCAGCCGGGACAGGGAGCGTGAGCAGTTCTTC,CASRDREREQFF
TRBJ1-5,.,TRBD1,TRBV19,TGTGCCAGTAGTAAGGACAGGAATCAGCCCCAGCATTTT,CASSKDRNQPQHF
TRBJ1-1,few,.,TRBV15,TGTGCCACCAGCAGCAATGACAGAAATGAAGCTTTCTTT,CATSSNDRNEAFF